This entry describes one T cell receptor beta chain. The antigen is undetermined. The length of the CDR3 is 14 residues. Trimming cost V 6 bases and J 2 bases, with 12 bases left between them. Per germline, CDR1 MDHEN and CDR2 SYDVKM. This entry is derived from a study of T cell repertoires in cytomegalovirus infection. TCRdb recomputed calls from the reads with MiXCR, one row per CDR3 protein. The data show a few hundred thousand distinct CDR3 sequences, 25% to 35% seen once. V usage is TRBV28 and J usage is TRBJ2-3; D is possibly TRBD1 or TRBD2 (5 bases each). The sequenced sample was cultured PBMCs, obtained from culture after CMV antigen stimulation. The sequence derives from a human donor in good health (CMV status not recorded). Some clones in this sample may be carry-over from other donors' samples. The DNA of the CDR3 is TGTGCCAGCAGCGCCGAGGGGTCCACAGATACGCAGTATTTT. The encoded protein is CASSAEGSTDTQYF.